The source of this TCR beta chain is a study of T cell changes during pregnancy in multiple sclerosis. Germline lookup yields CDR1 SGHDT and CDR2 YYEEEE. The V end was cut by 6 bases, the J end by 0 bases, with 16 bases between. This CDR3 has 16 residues. Clones were read by immunoSEQ multiplex PCR, and TCRdb kept only the in-frame ones, dropping some. This repertoire shows just under 85,000 clones, roughly 92% found once; its top ten account for about 2.5%. The rearrangement uses TRBV5-6 and TRBJ1-3; D is ambiguous. This TCR was recovered from a female donor with multiple sclerosis, enrolled in a pregnancy study. This specimen consisted of peripheral blood, obtained in the first trimester of pregnancy. This CDR3 is CASILSAGGSGNTIYF. For the CDR3, the DNA is TGTGCCAGCATCCTCTCGGCAGGAGGCTCTGGAAACACCATATATTTT.